The rows below give T cell receptor beta chains drawn from one sample of a study of graft-versus-host responses after intestinal transplantation. No antigens are known for them. Method: immunoSEQ multiplex PCR; TCRdb's copy keeps in-frame clones and lacks some. The sample shows roughly 97,000 clones, about 88% of them seen only once. The sequences come from unstimulated CD4+ T cells sorted from spleen or lymph node cells, collected before intestinal transplant. These receptors were obtained from a human donor who received an intestinal transplant. The CDR3 runs from the conserved cysteine through the conserved F or W. A D gene is named only where the DNA matches it firmly. Not every row has a clone size; where given, it reads once, few, many or a size class.

TRBV27	-	-	TRBJ1-4	15	TGTGCCAGCACCCGGGGGAGGCCCTACAATGAAAAACTGTTTTTT	CASTRGRPYNEKLFF
TRBV6-1	-	few	TRBJ2-7	13	TGTGCCAGCAGTGTCAGGATTTCCTACGAGCAGTACTTC	CASSVRISYEQYF
TRBV19	-	-	TRBJ1-1	11	TGTGCCAGGGACGGGAACACTGAAGCTTTCTTT	CARDGNTEAFF
TRBV2	-	-	TRBJ2-1	14	TGTGCCAGCAGATCCGGGGGGCGTTCTAGTGAGCAGTTCTTC	CASRSGGRSSEQFF
TRBV4-2	-	-	TRBJ1-5	15	TGTGCCAGCAGCGCGCGGGGGAGCGGCAATCAGCCCCAGCATTTT	CASSARGSGNQPQHF
TRBV11-2	-	-	TRBJ1-1	18	TGTGCCAGCAGCCACTCTTGGGCCTCATTGGCGGAGAACACTGAAGCTTTCTTT	CASSHSWASLAENTEAFF
TRBV9	TRBD1	-	TRBJ1-6	14	TGTGCCAGCAGCGCCGGACAGGTCGGTTCACCCCTCCACTTT	CASSAGQVGSPLHF
TRBV27	-	-	TRBJ2-3	15	TGTGCCAGCAGTTTCAACAGGGGGGGGACAGATACGCAGTATTTT	CASSFNRGGTDTQYF
TRBV9	-	once	TRBJ2-3	15	TGTGCCAGCAGCGTAGGGGGGCGGCGCACAGATACGCAGTATTTT	CASSVGGRRTDTQYF
TRBV6-1	TRBD2	once	TRBJ2-1	15	TGTGCCAGCAGTGAATTTCGCGGGGGGCTTGCTGAGCAGTTCTTC	CASSEFRGGLAEQFF
TRBV9	TRBD1	-	TRBJ1-1	15	TGTGCCAGCAGCGTAGGGGACAGGGCGAGGACTGAAGCTTTCTTT	CASSVGDRARTEAFF
TRBV7-9	-	-	TRBJ2-1	12	TGTGCCAGCAGCTTGAAGGCCAATGAGCAGTTCTTC	CASSLKANEQFF
TRBV28	-	-	TRBJ2-5	14	TGTGCCAGCAGTAGGGGGGGTGTGAGAGAGACCCAGTACTTC	CASSRGGVRETQYF
TRBV7-9	-	-	TRBJ2-3	15	TGTGCCAGCAGCTTAAGTTCGCAGTACACAGATACGCAGTATTTT	CASSLSSQYTDTQYF
TRBV5-6	-	-	TRBJ1-1	14	TGTGCCAGCGGGGTAGGGGACGGGACCACTGAAGCTTTCTTT	CASGVGDGTTEAFF
TRBV14	TRBD2	-	TRBJ2-1	16	TGTGCCAGCAGCCAAGACCTAGCGGGAGTATTTGTTGAGCAGTTCTTC	CASSQDLAGVFVEQFF
TRBV4-1	TRBD2	-	TRBJ2-1	16	TGCGCCAGCAGCCAGGCCGGGGGGGCACCCTACAATGAGCAGTTCTTC	CASSQAGGAPYNEQFF
TRBV2	-	-	TRBJ1-2	13	TGTGCCAGCAGTTTACAGGGCAGCTATGGCTACACCTTC	CASSLQGSYGYTF
TRBV18	-	-	TRBJ1-5	15	TGTGCCAGCTCACCCGAGAGTGGGGGTAGGCAGCCCCAGCATTTT	CASSPESGGRQPQHF
TRBV7-9	-	-	TRBJ2-1	15	TGTGCCAGCAGCTTGCAGAAGGGCGCCTACAATGAGCAGTTCTTC	CASSLQKGAYNEQFF
TRBV9	-	-	TRBJ1-2	14	TGTGCCAGCAGTCCGTCGACAGGAAACTATGGCTACACCTTC	CASSPSTGNYGYTF
TRBV19	TRBD1	-	TRBJ1-2	14	TGTGCCAGTAGTATAGAAGGCAGGGGGCGCGATCGTACCTTC	CASSIEGRGRDRTF
TRBV4-1	-	-	TRBJ2-7	14	TGCGCCAGCAGCCAAGAGGCTCTGTGGTCCGAGCAGTACTTC	CASSQEALWSEQYF
TRBV10-3	TRBD1	-	TRBJ2-2	15	TGTGCCACCAGGGAGACAGGGGCGATAACCGGGGAGCTGTTTTTT	CATRETGAITGELFF
TRBV5-1	TRBD2	-	TRBJ2-7	15	TGCGCCAGCAGCCTCCTGACTAGCGGCCCCTACGAGCAGTACTTC	CASSLLTSGPYEQYF
TRBV2	-	-	TRBJ1-2	15	TGTGCCAGCAGGGTCCGCAGCGTACTAAACTATGGCTACACCTTC	CASRVRSVLNYGYTF
TRBV9	-	once	TRBJ1-2	15	TGTGCCAGCAGCGTTGGGTCAGGACCCCTCTGGGGCTACACCTTC	CASSVGSGPLWGYTF
TRBV27	-	-	TRBJ1-2	12	TGTGCCAGCAGTCAGGGGTTGATGAGCTACACCTTC	CASSQGLMSYTF
TRBV30	-	few	TRBJ1-5	13	TGTGCCTGGAGTGTACAGGGCAATCAGCCCCAGCATTTT	CAWSVQGNQPQHF
TRBV6-1	-	-	TRBJ1-5	14	TGTGCCAGCAGTAAACAGGGTCAGGGTCAGCCCCAGCATTTT	CASSKQGQGQPQHF
TRBV5-1	TRBD1	-	TRBJ1-2	15	TGCGCCAGCAGCTTGGGGGACAGGGATAACTATGGCTACACCTTC	CASSLGDRDNYGYTF
TRBV11-3	TRBD1	-	TRBJ1-4	14	TGTGCCAGCAGCGTCGGACAGGGGAATGAAAAACTGTTTTTT	CASSVGQGNEKLFF
TRBV2	-	-	TRBJ2-1	15	TGTGCCAGCAGTGAAGGAGGACTAAGGCGCTATGAGCAGTTCTTC	CASSEGGLRRYEQFF
TRBV12-5	TRBD2	once	TRBJ2-3	14	TGTGCTAGTGGTAGAACGCCCGGGGGGGATACGCAGTATTTT	CASGRTPGGDTQYF
TRBV7-2	TRBD1	-	TRBJ2-7	15	TGTGCCAGCAGCCCAAGTGGGACAGTCTCCTACGAGCAGTACTTC	CASSPSGTVSYEQYF
TRBV20-1	-	-	TRBJ2-3	11	TGCAGTGCTAGACCTAGCGATACGCAGTATTTT	CSARPSDTQYF
TRBV5-3	-	-	TRBJ2-7	15	TGTGCCAGAAGCTTCAAGACGGGACAACCCTACGAGCAGTACTTC	CARSFKTGQPYEQYF
TRBV6-5	-	-	TRBJ1-6	14	TGTGCCAGCAGCTACCTCGACTTGGGTTCACCCCTCCACTTT	CASSYLDLGSPLHF
TRBV7-6	-	-	TRBJ2-7	15	TGTGCCAGCAGCTTAGACACAGGGTTCTCCTACGAGCAGTACTTC	CASSLDTGFSYEQYF
TRBV6-5	TRBD1	-	TRBJ1-5	14	TGTGCCAGCAGCCCAGGGGGGGGCAATCAGCCCCAGCATTTT	CASSPGGGNQPQHF
TRBV29-1	-	-	TRBJ2-1	12	TGCAGCGCCGGGAGTCCCGCCGATGAGCAGTTCTTC	CSAGSPADEQFF
TRBV29-1	-	-	TRBJ2-6	17	TGCAGCGTTGCCCCACAGGGGGGGCCCTCTGGGGCCAACGTCCTGACTTTC	CSVAPQGGPSGANVLTF
TRBV7-6	TRBD1	few	TRBJ2-7	14	TGTGCCAGCAGCTTAGGACAGGGGGCTTACGAGCAGTACTTC	CASSLGQGAYEQYF
TRBV10-3	TRBD2	-	TRBJ2-3	19	TGTGCCATCAGTGAGGAGTGGACGGGACTAGCGGGAGGCACAGATACGCAGTATTTT	CAISEEWTGLAGGTDTQYF
TRBV5-1	-	-	TRBJ2-3	13	TGCGCCAGCGGCGGGGTGGGCACAGATACGCAGTATTTT	CASGGVGTDTQYF